This entry concerns a single T cell receptor (beta chain). Its target is not known. This entry is derived from a study of shared clonotypes between healthy human individuals. Authors' processing steps: ImmunoSEQ sequences covered only the junction and lacked quality scores; filtering therefore differed. Only in-frame clones appear in the TCRdb table, and some are missing; sequencing was by immunoSEQ multiplex PCR. V and J calls and clone size are those listed in that table; D and trimming were worked out from the DNA. Of about 1.5 million clones in the sample, 98% were seen once. CDR3 size: 14 residues. Deletions cut 1 base from V and 2 bases from J, with 10 bases between. Germline V lookup: CDR1 SGDLS, CDR2 YYNGEE. Study-wide results and caveats: Owing to a small donor count, the genetic and exposure-history diversity represented was limited.

This chain links TRBV9 with TRBJ2-7; D is ambiguous. Sample: naive CD4+ T cells sorted from blood. The subset: CD45RA+ positively selected. The receptor comes from a man aged 25-45 years in good health. The CDR3 DNA is TGTGCCAGCAGCGTATTGGCCTCGACCTACGAGCAGTACTTC. It yields the protein CASSVLASTYEQYF.